Included here is one T cell receptor beta chain sequence, with context. Its binding antigen is unknown. Within one base of it there is no much larger clone, and no base qualities were kept. The trial excluded patients who had a history of autoimmune disease or were on systemic immunosuppression. Peripheral blood for TCR sequencing was collected from all dose cohorts at baseline, on cycle 4 day 1, and on cycle 7 day 1. Samples were obtained from an open-label, multicenter, first-in-human phase I dose-escalation trial of ivuxolimab. The trial enrolled adults with locally advanced or metastatic head and neck squamous cell, hepatocellular, melanoma or renal cell carcinoma. Before TCR sequencing, CD4+ and CD8+ T cells were separately sorted from peripheral blood. The data were taken from a study of OX40 agonist ivuxolimab in advanced cancers. With respect to the entire study: Ivuxolimab was a fully human IgG2 agonistic monoclonal antibody targeting the costimulatory receptor OX40 (CD134). Intravenous ivuxolimab was administered to patients every 2 weeks at six dose levels: 0.01, 0.1, 0.3, 1.5, 3 and 10 mg/kg. Among the roughly 50 dose-escalation patients, around 20 had hepatocellular carcinoma, approximately 15 melanoma, 9 renal cell carcinoma and 9 head and neck cancer. The dose-escalation cohort was approximately 83% male with a mean age of around 62 years, ranging from roughly 23 to 90. Patients were allowed to have had prior anti-PD-1, anti-PD-L1 or anti-CTLA-4 therapy, and roughly 40% of the dose-escalation patients had previously received checkpoint inhibitors. Partial responses occurred in three dose-escalation patients: two with cutaneous melanoma and one with hepatocellular carcinoma. Peripheral TCRbeta sequencing was intended to test whether TCR sequence diversity was altered and clonal T-cell expansion was caused by ivuxolimab. The monotherapy dose-escalation portion (N of about 47 patients) of the phase I ivuxolimab trial is reported in the paper. General study outcomes and caveats: At doses of 0.1 to 3.0 mg/kg, clonal expansion of both CD4+ and CD8+ T cells in blood was seen between baseline and week 6. In the 0.1-3.0 mg/kg groups, partial responders were among the patients with the lowest normalized peripheral clonal expansion, particularly in CD8+ T cells. Low levels of normalized T-cell clonal expansion were also shown by some nonresponding patients. After ivuxolimab, CD8+ T cells had more expanded clones than CD4+ T cells on average. Antigen specificity was not determined for the clonally expanded peripheral T cells.

The CDR1 and CDR2 encoded by the germline V gene are SGHTA and FQGNSA. After removal of 2 bases from V and 5 bases from J, the junction retains 2 bases not matched to a gene. From the cysteine through the phenylalanine, the CDR3 covers 14 amino acids. The retained sequence is limited to the CDR3, 42 bases, with the frame set at the first base. For sequencing of the TCRbeta CDR3 region, genomic DNA was extracted from the sorted cells. The immunoSEQ Assay was used for sequencing of TCRbeta CDR3 regions. Not all clones reach the TCRdb copy of this immuneACCESS table, which keeps in-frame sequences only. Checked studies attribute under half of the gap to unresolved V genes and leave the rest unexplained. The sample records about 62,000 clones, about four fifths of which are singletons. The ten top clones hold 5.5% of the sample.

The source material was CD4+ or CD8+ T cells sorted from blood, sampled in a trial of the OX40 agonist ivuxolimab. The receptor's source is an adult with an advanced solid tumor such as melanoma, head and neck, liver or kidney cancer. Recombination joined TRBV7-2 with TRBJ1-1; the junction holds 10 bases that match TRBD1. The CDR3 has the sequence CASSLRTGGTEAFF. The DNA sequence is TGTGCCAGCAGCTTACGGACAGGGGGGACTGAAGCTTTCTTT.